The present T cell receptor beta chain was sequenced within a study of cytomegalovirus exposure and HLA in healthy donors (dated by TCRdb to 2017 to 2019). Context from the whole study: An earlier analysis of 587 of the donors reported approximately 260 Gb of sequence data and around 120 million unique TCR beta sequences obtained from approximately 180 million T cells. A later analysis re-examined previously published TCR beta repertoires from about 670 donors and added high-resolution HLA genotyping to investigate patterns of TCR occurrence. Typing coverage varied by locus: 629-630 donors for A, B, C, DRB1 and DQB1; roughly 510 for DQA1; around 570 for DPA1; 450 to 480 for DPB1. In a later genetic analysis, genome-wide SNP genotypes for about 55% of the roughly 700 donors were used, and that subset was treated as a discovery cohort. Roughly 300 gigabases of sequencing data and 91 million or so unique TCR sequences made up an early release that covered approximately 700 HLA-typed donors. Class I and class II HLA loci were covered by the typing at four-digit resolution. To decide whether each TCR beta V gene segment behaved as functional or pseudogenic, an earlier analysis of 587 of the donors relied on high-throughput TCR beta sequencing. The study aimed to test whether signatures of past pathogen exposure could be identified by cataloging public T cell receptors. High-throughput TCR immunosequencing, statistical association of individual TCRs with disease status, and machine learning were combined to predict cytomegalovirus infection status. Roughly 5 DR-DQ haplotypes were handled as single units for association and clustering because linkage in the cohort was strong. Among about 400 genotyped donors of the cohort, an average of roughly 230,000 unique TCR beta nucleotide sequences was sequenced per donor, of which 15% to 20% were non-productive. Every repertoire in the discovery cohort had been generated on one and the same sequencing platform. Alongside the repertoire data, information on donor age, sex, ethnicity and CMV serostatus was compiled. Rather than drawing on any new phenotypic data, the later analysis identified candidate immune exposures from TCR beta sequences and the way those sequences occurred across donors. The study used immunosequencing to profile the T cell repertoires of hundreds of subjects and linked those repertoires to cytomegalovirus serostatus. Among the approximately 420 genotyped donors, 81% belonged to the genetic ancestry cluster associated with self-reported Caucasian donors. In addition to the first cohort of 650 to 750 subjects, a separate validation cohort of about 120 different subjects was used. What the research found in general, with its limitations: CMV serostatus was the only immune exposure information available for the cohort. The presence/absence analyses assumed that sequencing depth was roughly uniform across donors, and that assumption may not be true. A further reported finding was that TCR beta sequences accurately predicted the HLA-A and HLA-B alleles for most subjects in the first cohort. An earlier analysis of approximately 500 of the donors showed that most TCR beta V segments appeared in productive rearrangements either about 90% or about 30% of the time, which broadly matched IMGT annotations. Correlated functional status among segregating V segments might be attributable to linkage disequilibrium, but an unknown experimental factor could not be ruled out. In a later analysis, TCR association rates were found to vary across HLA loci, with the most associated TCRs seen for DRB1 alleles and the fewest for HLA-C alleles. Compared with equally common non-associated chains, HLA-associated TCR beta chains in a later analysis were more clonally expanded and had lower generation probabilities. Cytomegalovirus status was reported to be diagnosed by the classifier with high specificity and sensitivity in both the original and validation cohorts. A later genetic analysis reported fewer N-insertions in productive TCRs among donors in an Asian-associated ancestry cluster than the approximately 700-donor mean. In a later analysis, several top co-occurrence clusters were reported to appear linked to parvovirus B19, influenza, CMV and Epstein-Barr virus. In a later analysis, some 17,000 TCR beta sequences were associated with specific HLA alleles at a false discovery rate of 0.05. A cluster of highly shared sequence variants was judged likely to represent a technical artifact of the sequencing pipeline. The earlier analysis of around 600 of the donors excluded 15 to 20 rarely observed V segments, including chromosome 9 orphons, because counts were too low. In the study, 150 to 200 TCR beta chains were listed as associated with cytomegalovirus. In a later genetic analysis, a missense DCLRE1C variant was associated with V-gene and J-gene trimming of TCR beta chains, and the association was replicated in an independent cohort. The authors suggested that the approach could potentially be generalized to other disease states and immunological phenotypes. Most TCR sequences were observed very rarely across donors, whereas some public TCRs were present in many individuals. Because HLA typing was missing for some donors at each locus, association tests included only the typed subset. A later analysis found that most CMV-associated TCR beta chains appeared HLA-restricted, with HLA associations seemingly driven largely by CMV exposure. This cohort had only TCR beta chains sequenced, and the lack of alpha or paired-chain data limited which features could be detected. A few of the identified cytomegalovirus-associated TCR beta chains were confirmed in vitro to be specific for cytomegalovirus antigens. Strong co-occurrence of HLA alleles, especially DR and DQ, made assigning TCR associations to individual alleles difficult.

The library was made by the immunoSEQ multiplex PCR assay. The multiplex PCR relied on a mix of 60 forward primers for TCR Vbeta segments and 13 reverse primers for TCR Jbeta segments. A multiplex PCR assay on genomic DNA amplified the CDR3 region of rearranged TCR beta genes. On the Illumina HiSeq System, the amplified TCR beta libraries were sequenced as 87-base-pair reads. The study's processing was this. In a later analysis, tens of millions of unique TCR beta chains were counted across the 650 to 700 repertoires, and around 10 million of these chains were shared by at least two donors. To remove PCR and sequencing errors, raw reads were error-corrected and collapsed into unique sequences using a nearest-neighbor algorithm that merged closely related sequences. To assign V, D and J gene segments, CDR3 sequences were aligned to IMGT reference sequences. Each retained sequence needed at least a six-nucleotide match to both a V gene segment and a J gene segment. A rearrangement counted as productive if the CDR3 had no stop codons and remained in frame with V and J, and every other rearrangement counted as non-productive. CDR3 was defined according to IMGT convention as the region running from the second conserved V-encoded cysteine to the conserved J-encoded phenylalanine. Sequences without an unambiguous match to a single V gene segment were excluded from the earlier analysis of about 630 of the donors. An earlier analysis of 587 of the donors called V segments functional above 56.7% productive rearrangements and segregating when the between-donor standard deviation exceeded 5%. A statistical classification framework was built for diagnosing cytomegalovirus status from the catalog of TCR beta chain sequences. In a later analysis, V and J genes were assigned by comparing TCR nucleotide sequences against IMGT/GENE-DB human TR gene sequences. Using the TCRdist pipeline, a later analysis assigned CDR3 sequences along with most-parsimonious VDJ recombination scenarios. In a later analysis, every TCR beta chain was defined by the combination of its CDR3 amino acid sequence and its V-gene family, and reads without a unique V-gene family were dropped. As a way to deal with suspected cross-contamination and a sequencing artifact, a later analysis dropped roughly 600 nucleotide sequences that were highly shared and had low generation probability. A later analysis calculated a clonal expansion index for each public chain from normalized within-repertoire ranks of inferred template counts. Generation probabilities in a later analysis came from a VDJ recombination model fitted to out-of-frame rearrangements, and those results were checked against IGoR. In a later analysis, TCR-TCR, TCR-HLA and TCR-CMV co-occurrence was scored with hypergeometric tests, and a repertoire-size bias correction was applied to TCR pairs. To estimate false discovery rates, a later analysis permuted the HLA or CMV assignments 20 times. In a later analysis, co-occurring TCRs were grouped with DBSCAN, and TCRdist sequence similarity was added when clustering was performed within HLA-allele-positive subsets. Co-occurrence clustering excluded repertoires with fewer than 30,000 or more than 120,000 public chains, plus five with anomalous nucleotide sharing. TCRdb retrieved this table from immuneACCESS and kept in-frame rearrangements only. Not all clones are present; in checked studies, unresolved V genes account for under half, and no reason is known for the remainder. That table gives V, J and clone size, and the DNA gave D and trimming. The sample has about 200,000 clones on record, about 80% of them singletons. Jointly, the top ten make up around 4.3% of the sample.

Points on this clone: The specificity of this receptor is unknown. Per-nucleotide qualities are absent, and no much larger clonotype sits a single base away.

The cohort comprised some 680 healthy bone marrow donors. At the time of sampling, all cohort members were nominally healthy, though unrecorded immune exposures were likely present. The donor tested CMV seropositive, placing the donor among the roughly 300 seropositive members of the cohort. Every donor gave a peripheral blood sample, and the peripheral blood mononuclear cells from that sample were used for TCR beta sequencing. Genomic DNA extraction from the blood cell samples was performed with the Qiagen DNeasy Blood Extraction Kit. The sequencing sample was made of PBMCs. The receptor was derived from a woman in her 30s in good health and CMV-seropositive.

The nucleotide sequence reads TGTGCCAGCAGCTTAGGGGCTACCCTCTCCTACGAGCAGTACTTC. Translation gives CASSLGATLSYEQYF. The V and J segments used are TRBV7-2 and TRBJ2-7, with the D gene not confidently named. From the cysteine up to the phenylalanine, the CDR3 has a length of 15 residues. Just CDR3 DNA is preserved here, 45 bases in frame from base 1. The germline V gene yields SGHTA for CDR1 and FQGNSA for CDR2. At the junction V is shortened by 1 base and J by 0 bases, with 10 bases in between.